These T cell receptor beta chains were read from a single sample in a study of technical replicates of blood from several donors. The protocol was immunoSEQ multiplex PCR, while the TCRdb copy is restricted to in-frame clones and leaves out a portion. This table has approximately 60,000 clones, 86% appearing once. The source material was PBMCs. These receptors were obtained from a human donor in good health. Some clones in this sample may be carry-over from other donors' samples. Both conserved end residues are part of each CDR3. The D gene is left open where the match is weak. Clone size is given for some rows only: seen once, a few or many times, or a class if the clone is expanded.

CDR3nt | CDR3aa | j_gene | v_gene | d_gene | abundance
TGTGCCTGGGCCTCCGTAGTTCCCAATGAGCAGTTCTTC | CAWASVVPNEQFF | TRBJ2-1 | TRBV30 | - | -
TGTGCCAGTAGTAGTACCGGGACTAGGTATAATGAGCAGTTCTTC | CASSSTGTRYNEQFF | TRBJ2-1 | TRBV19 | TRBD2 | -
TGTGCCAGCAGTGACTCCTCCGGGACTACATCTGAGCAGTTCTTC | CASSDSSGTTSEQFF | TRBJ2-1 | TRBV6-4 | TRBD2 | -
TGTGCCAGTCGTAGACGGGACTCCTACGAGCAGTACTTC | CASRRRDSYEQYF | TRBJ2-7 | TRBV19 | - | -
TGTGCCTGGAGTGCACAGTTTGGGGAGACCCAGTACTTC | CAWSAQFGETQYF | TRBJ2-5 | TRBV30 | - | -
TGTGCCAGCAGTGATACAGGGGAAGAGACCCAGTACTTC | CASSDTGEETQYF | TRBJ2-5 | TRBV2 | TRBD1 | -
TGTGCCAGTAGTTCAGGGAACACTGAAGCTTTCTTT | CASSSGNTEAFF | TRBJ1-1 | TRBV19 | - | -
TGTGCCAGCAGCAAAGACAGGAGCTCCTACGAGCAGTACTTC | CASSKDRSSYEQYF | TRBJ2-7 | TRBV21-1 | - | -
TGTGCCAGCAGCTTCAGGGCCAACACTGAAGCTTTCTTT | CASSFRANTEAFF | TRBJ1-1 | TRBV7-6 | - | -
TGCAGCGCTCAAGTCAGAGGGCGCGACTATGGCTACACCTTC | CSAQVRGRDYGYTF | TRBJ1-2 | TRBV29-1 | - | once
TGTGCCAGCAGCACCACCAGGGGGCCTCACTCCTACAATGAGCAGTTCTTC | CASSTTRGPHSYNEQFF | TRBJ2-1 | TRBV7-9 | TRBD1 | -
TGTGCCAGCAGTGATCAGTTAAATCAGCCCCAGCATTTT | CASSDQLNQPQHF | TRBJ1-5 | TRBV6-1 | - | -
TGTGCCAGCAGTGACGGGGGAGGGTACAATGAGCAGTTCTTC | CASSDGGGYNEQFF | TRBJ2-1 | TRBV6-4 | TRBD2 | -
TGTGCCAGCAGTGAAGCCCGTGCGGGGGAGCAGTACTTC | CASSEARAGEQYF | TRBJ2-7 | TRBV2 | - | -
TGTGCCAGCAGCCGGACAGATTCCAACACCGGGGAGCTGTTTTTT | CASSRTDSNTGELFF | TRBJ2-2 | TRBV5-5 | - | -
TGTGCCAGTACCGGGACAGGGTACGGCTACACCTTC | CASTGTGYGYTF | TRBJ1-2 | TRBV7-9 | TRBD1 | -
TGTGCCAGCACCGACTCGACCGGGACTAGCGGGGGGGCGACCTACGAGCAGTACTTC | CASTDSTGTSGGATYEQYF | TRBJ2-7 | TRBV7-9 | TRBD2 | -
TGTGCCAGCAGCTTAGTTGGCTCTAGCTCCTACAATGAGCAGTTCTTC | CASSLVGSSSYNEQFF | TRBJ2-1 | TRBV11-3 | - | -
TGTGCCAGCAGCATATCCCAGGACTACACCTTC | CASSISQDYTF | TRBJ1-2 | TRBV5-6 | - | -
TGCGCCAGCAGCCGACCTGGGACTAGCGGGGGGGCTTTGGAAGAGACCCAGTACTTC | CASSRPGTSGGALEETQYF | TRBJ2-5 | TRBV4-1 | TRBD2 | -
TGTGCCTTAGGACAGGGAGGCAATCAGCCCCAGCATTTT | CALGQGGNQPQHF | TRBJ1-5 | TRBV2 | TRBD1 | -
TGTGCCACCGGGGGGTCCGACCAACTTTTCTACGAGCAGTACTTC | CATGGSDQLFYEQYF | TRBJ2-7 | TRBV2 | TRBD2 | few
TGTGCCAGTAGTCGAAAGCGGGAGGCCGCCTACGAGCAGTACTTC | CASSRKREAAYEQYF | TRBJ2-7 | TRBV19 | TRBD2 | -
TGTGCCAGCAGCGTAGACCCGGGAGGGAACACTGAAGCTTTCTTT | CASSVDPGGNTEAFF | TRBJ1-1 | TRBV9 | - | -
TGTGCCAGTAGTAAACCCCGGTCACTAGATGGGGAGACCCAGTACTTC | CASSKPRSLDGETQYF | TRBJ2-5 | TRBV19 | - | -
TGTGCCAGCAGTCCAAGACTAGCGGGCAATGAGCAGTTCTTC | CASSPRLAGNEQFF | TRBJ2-1 | TRBV2 | TRBD2 | -
TGTGCCTGGAGTAATCTGGGACTAGCGGACGGGGAGCTGTTTTTT | CAWSNLGLADGELFF | TRBJ2-2 | TRBV30 | TRBD2 | -
TGCGCCAGCAGCTTGGGGGCAGGGGGCTACGAGCAGTACTTC | CASSLGAGGYEQYF | TRBJ2-7 | TRBV5-1 | TRBD1 | -
TGTGCCATCAGTGTATCTGAACAGGGCCTAAGAGGGAACACTGAAGCTTTCTTT | CAISVSEQGLRGNTEAFF | TRBJ1-1 | TRBV10-3 | - | -
TGTGCCAGCAGTGACAGGGTAGGGAACTATGGCTACACCTTC | CASSDRVGNYGYTF | TRBJ1-2 | TRBV25-1 | - | -
TGTGCCAGCACTAGCCTCTACGAGCAGTACTTC | CASTSLYEQYF | TRBJ2-7 | TRBV6-1 | - | -
TGTGCCAGCAGCCCTAGCGGCAACACTGAAGCTTTCTTT | CASSPSGNTEAFF | TRBJ1-1 | TRBV7-9 | - | few
TGTGCCAGCAGCCGTGGGGGACAGGGGCGGACTGAAGCTTTCTTT | CASSRGGQGRTEAFF | TRBJ1-1 | TRBV11-1 | TRBD1 | -
TGTGCCAGCAGTTTGTTGGGACTCACTCACAATGAGCAGTTCTTC | CASSLLGLTHNEQFF | TRBJ2-1 | TRBV28 | - | -
TGCAGCGTTGAAGAGTGGAGGGGAAATGAGCAGTTCTTC | CSVEEWRGNEQFF | TRBJ2-1 | TRBV29-1 | - | -
TGTGCCAGCAGCTTGTCTAGCGGAACCTACAATGAGCAGTTCTTC | CASSLSSGTYNEQFF | TRBJ2-1 | TRBV5-4 | TRBD2 | -
TGTGCCAGCAGCGAACGACAGGGGTCGGATTCACCCCTCCACTTT | CASSERQGSDSPLHF | TRBJ1-6 | TRBV9 | TRBD1 | once
TGTGCCTGGAGTTCAGGGGGCCGGACTGAAGCTTTCTTT | CAWSSGGRTEAFF | TRBJ1-1 | TRBV30 | TRBD1 | -
TGCGCCAGCAGCCAGGACAGGTTTAGCATGAACACTGAAGCTTTCTTT | CASSQDRFSMNTEAFF | TRBJ1-1 | TRBV4-3 | TRBD1 | -
TGTGCCAGCTCACTCAGGACAGAAACAGATACGCAGTATTTT | CASSLRTETDTQYF | TRBJ2-3 | TRBV18 | - | -
TGTGCCAGCAGCCAACTACCCGGAGTGCAACTGTTTTTT | CASSQLPGVQLFF | TRBJ1-4 | TRBV14 | - | few
TGTGCCAGCAGCCCCTTAGGGGGGGCTGGGGCCAACGTCCTGACTTTC | CASSPLGGAGANVLTF | TRBJ2-6 | TRBV13 | - | -
TGTGCCAGCAGCGTAGGACTAGCGGATACGCAGTATTTT | CASSVGLADTQYF | TRBJ2-3 | TRBV9 | TRBD2 | -
TGTGCCAGCAGGCGCCTAGGGGGGGGGACTGAAGCTTTCTTT | CASRRLGGGTEAFF | TRBJ1-1 | TRBV6-6 | - | -
TGCGCCAGCAGCCACAGGAAGGCACACACTGAAGCTTTCTTT | CASSHRKAHTEAFF | TRBJ1-1 | TRBV4-3 | - | few
TGTGCCAGACCCCGGGACAGGTCCTACAATGAGCAGTTCTTC | CARPRDRSYNEQFF | TRBJ2-1 | TRBV14 | TRBD1 | -
TGTGCCAGCAATCGGGAACGCGGGCTTTTGCACTTC | CASNRERGLLHF | TRBJ2-7 | TRBV6-5 | - | -
TGTGCTAGTGGTCCAGGGTATCCGGATTCACCCCTCCACTTT | CASGPGYPDSPLHF | TRBJ1-6 | TRBV12-5 | - | -